Listed below are T cell receptor beta chains from one sample, sequenced in a study of cytomegalovirus exposure and HLA in healthy donors. The protocol was immunoSEQ multiplex PCR, while the TCRdb copy is restricted to in-frame clones and leaves out a portion. The data contain about 120,000 clones, less than 80% of them singletons. The sequenced sample was PBMCs. The receptor set was obtained from a middle-aged woman in good health and CMV-seropositive. The conserved cysteine and the conserved F or W are not part of the CDR3 here. Some rows mark clone size as missing; the rest say once, few, many or name a class of expanded clone.

J gene,clone size,CDR3 length,V gene,CDR3 protein
TRBJ2-1,NA,10,TRBV5-1,ASSVGVEEQF
TRBJ1-6,NA,18,TRBV4-1,ASSPINAVREVRGRIPLH
TRBJ2-1,NA,14,TRBV18,ASSRLAGEGANEQF
TRBJ2-2,NA,12,TRBV6-6,ASSKGGSTGELF
TRBJ2-1,NA,12,TRBV29-1,SVDGLAGGYEQF
TRBJ1-3,NA,13,TRBV4-1,ASSQVGSTAGTIY
TRBJ1-1,NA,14,TRBV15,ATSRDRYTGGTEAF
TRBJ2-7,NA,12,TRBV11-2,ASNPSGRGKEQY
TRBJ2-7,NA,11,TRBV30,AWTTSGGSEQY
TRBJ2-3,NA,15,TRBV25-1,ASSELGQGVSTDTQY
TRBJ2-2,NA,15,TRBV5-1,ASSLALEAINTGELF
TRBJ2-1,once,13,TRBV7-2,ASSLLPGLASEQF
TRBJ2-6,NA,18,TRBV7-6,ASSSDPWDTTSSGANVLT
TRBJ2-1,NA,13,TRBV18,ASSTSGPSYNEQF
TRBJ2-1,NA,14,TRBV5-1,ASSESTGRVYNEQF
TRBJ2-7,NA,13,TRBV4-2,ASSQGLADSYEQY
TRBJ2-7,once,11,TRBV30,AWSDPGFYEQY
TRBJ2-2,once,12,TRBV15,ATSEIARVGELF
TRBJ2-7,few,14,TRBV15,ATSRDRASGFYEQY
TRBJ2-2,NA,12,TRBV6-1,ASSPRVDTGELF
TRBJ2-7,NA,19,TRBV28,ASSLVFGRPAAGGPKNEQY
TRBJ2-7,NA,16,TRBV7-2,ASSRTATGPPGGYEQY
TRBJ2-1,once,15,TRBV18,ASSPLPGQQHNNEQF
TRBJ2-7,few,13,TRBV27,ASSPRRGQRDEQY
TRBJ1-2,NA,10,TRBV19,ASSKGGYGYT
TRBJ2-5,NA,18,TRBV14,ASSQLIAGAAFRDQETQY
TRBJ2-7,NA,13,TRBV7-2,ASSTQGRVGYEQY
TRBJ1-4,NA,15,TRBV19,ASSILGQNGINEKLF
TRBJ2-3,NA,13,TRBV7-3,ASSSLAGGPDTQY